This record covers a single T cell receptor (beta chain). Its antigen is unknown. Germline V CDR1 and CDR2: SEHNR, FQNEAQ (reference sequence). The J segment lost 3 bases and the V segment lost 3 bases, leaving 7 bases of the junction unmatched. This CDR3 comprises 16 residues. The entry originates in a study of cytomegalovirus exposure and HLA in healthy donors. Study-wide results and limits: Earlier results showed most TCR beta V segments being productive about 90% or about 30% of the time.

PCR was performed using 60 Vbeta and 13 Jbeta primers. Some clones are missing from TCRdb's copy, which holds only in-frame ones; the method was immunoSEQ multiplex PCR. The sample shows roughly 100,000 clones, 75% of them seen only once. This sequence joins TRBV7-9 and TRBJ2-2; 7 bases align to TRBD1. The source material was PBMCs. The receptor was isolated from a man aged 35 to 55 in good health and CMV-seronegative. CDR3 loop: CASSFRDRIDTGELFF. CDR3 bases: TGTGCCAGCAGCTTCCGGGACAGAATCGACACCGGGGAGCTGTTTTTT. Supplemented by reference TRBV7-9 and TRBJ2-2, the full variable domain reads DTGVSQNPRHKITKRGQNVTFRCDPISEHNRLYWYRQTLGQGPEFLTYFQNEAQLEKSRLLSDRFSAERPKGSFSTLEIQRTEQGDSAMYLCASSFRDRIDTGELFFGEGSRLTVL.